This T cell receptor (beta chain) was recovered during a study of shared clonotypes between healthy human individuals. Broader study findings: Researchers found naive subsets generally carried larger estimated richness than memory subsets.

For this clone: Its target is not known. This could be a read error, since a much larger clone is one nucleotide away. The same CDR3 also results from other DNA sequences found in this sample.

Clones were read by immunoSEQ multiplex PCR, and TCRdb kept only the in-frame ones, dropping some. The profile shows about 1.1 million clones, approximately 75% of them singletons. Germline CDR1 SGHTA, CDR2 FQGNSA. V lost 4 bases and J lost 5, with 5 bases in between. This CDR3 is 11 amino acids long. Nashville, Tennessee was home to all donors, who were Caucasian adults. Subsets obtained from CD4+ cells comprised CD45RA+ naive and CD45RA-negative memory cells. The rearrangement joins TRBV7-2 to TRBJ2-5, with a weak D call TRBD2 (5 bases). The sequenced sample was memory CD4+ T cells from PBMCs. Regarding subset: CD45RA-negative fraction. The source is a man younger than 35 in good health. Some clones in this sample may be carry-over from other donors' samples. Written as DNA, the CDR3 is TGTGCCAGCAGCTCGGGGGAGACCCAGTACTTC. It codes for CASSSGETQYF.